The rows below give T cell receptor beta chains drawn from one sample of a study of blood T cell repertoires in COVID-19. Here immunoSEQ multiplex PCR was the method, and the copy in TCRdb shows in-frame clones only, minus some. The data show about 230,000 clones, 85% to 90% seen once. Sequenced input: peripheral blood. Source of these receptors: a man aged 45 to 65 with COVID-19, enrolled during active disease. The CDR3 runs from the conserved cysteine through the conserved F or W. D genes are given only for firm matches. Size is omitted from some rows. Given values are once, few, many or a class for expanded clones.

CDR3 protein: CSVQAGGPGELFF
CDR3 DNA: TGCAGCGTTCAAGCGGGAGGTCCCGGGGAGCTGTTTTTT
clone size: -
V gene: TRBV29-1
D gene: TRBD2
J gene: TRBJ2-2

CDR3 protein: CASSSQTGADSPLHF
CDR3 DNA: TGTGCCAGCAGCAGTCAGACAGGGGCGGATTCACCCCTCCACTTT
clone size: -
V gene: TRBV5-4
D gene: TRBD1
J gene: TRBJ1-6

CDR3 protein: CASRAGTGGRLNPF
CDR3 DNA: TGTGCCAGCAGGGCCGGGACAGGGGGCCGTCTGAATCCCTTC
clone size: few
V gene: TRBV2
D gene: TRBD1
J gene: TRBJ2-7

CDR3 protein: CASSAGQGLSPLHF
CDR3 DNA: TGTGCCAGCAGCGCCGGACAGGGCCTTTCACCCCTCCACTTT
clone size: -
V gene: TRBV2
D gene: TRBD1
J gene: TRBJ1-6

CDR3 protein: CASSQGRDRRYEKLFF
CDR3 DNA: TGTGCCAGCAGCCAAGGGAGGGACAGACGGTATGAAAAACTGTTTTTT
clone size: -
V gene: TRBV14
D gene: TRBD1
J gene: TRBJ1-4

CDR3 protein: CAISDRRRTGDGYTF
CDR3 DNA: TGTGCCATCAGTGACCGCCGGCGGACAGGGGATGGCTACACCTTC
clone size: -
V gene: TRBV10-3
D gene: TRBD1
J gene: TRBJ1-2

CDR3 protein: CASRGRGGVLEKLFF
CDR3 DNA: TGTGCCAGCAGGGGGAGGGGGGGAGTCTTGGAAAAACTGTTTTTT
clone size: -
V gene: TRBV6-5
D gene: -
J gene: TRBJ1-4

CDR3 protein: CASSLRSGSGSYEQYF
CDR3 DNA: TGTGCCAGCAGCCTTAGGAGCGGGAGCGGCTCCTACGAGCAGTACTTC
clone size: -
V gene: TRBV7-9
D gene: TRBD2
J gene: TRBJ2-7

CDR3 protein: CASSLDLARTGELFF
CDR3 DNA: TGCGCCAGCAGCTTGGATCTAGCGAGGACCGGGGAGCTGTTTTTT
clone size: -
V gene: TRBV5-1
D gene: -
J gene: TRBJ2-2

CDR3 protein: CASSFSPRDSNEKLFF
CDR3 DNA: TGTGCCAGCAGCTTCAGCCCCAGGGATTCTAATGAAAAACTGTTTTTT
clone size: -
V gene: TRBV7-2
D gene: -
J gene: TRBJ1-4

CDR3 protein: CASSQDISGSYEQYF
CDR3 DNA: TGTGCCAGCAGCCAAGATATAAGCGGGAGCTACGAGCAGTACTTC
clone size: -
V gene: TRBV4-2
D gene: TRBD2
J gene: TRBJ2-7

CDR3 protein: CATKLGGGPYEQYF
CDR3 DNA: TGTGCCACCAAGCTAGGGGGAGGGCCGTACGAGCAGTACTTC
clone size: -
V gene: TRBV10-3
D gene: -
J gene: TRBJ2-7

CDR3 protein: CASSPSWGLGVQPQHF
CDR3 DNA: TGTGCCAGCAGTCCCTCCTGGGGCTTAGGGGTTCAGCCCCAGCATTTT
clone size: -
V gene: TRBV27
D gene: -
J gene: TRBJ1-5

CDR3 protein: CASSLQGGRAETQYF
CDR3 DNA: TGTGCCAGCAGCCTCCAGGGTGGGAGGGCCGAGACCCAGTACTTC
clone size: -
V gene: TRBV7-3
D gene: TRBD2
J gene: TRBJ2-5

CDR3 protein: CASSPPGQIASSYEQYF
CDR3 DNA: TGTGCCAGCTCACCACCTGGACAGATCGCAAGCTCCTACGAGCAGTACTTC
clone size: once
V gene: TRBV18
D gene: -
J gene: TRBJ2-7

CDR3 protein: CASSPGARNTEAFF
CDR3 DNA: TGTGCCAGCAGTCCAGGGGCCAGAAACACTGAAGCTTTCTTT
clone size: -
V gene: TRBV27
D gene: -
J gene: TRBJ1-1

CDR3 protein: CSVLTSNTEAFF
CDR3 DNA: TGCAGCGTACTAACCAGTAACACTGAAGCTTTCTTT
clone size: -
V gene: TRBV29-1
D gene: -
J gene: TRBJ1-1

CDR3 protein: CASSVKGALEKLFF
CDR3 DNA: TGTGCCAGCAGCGTAAAGGGGGCTCTTGAAAAACTGTTTTTT
clone size: few
V gene: TRBV5-5
D gene: TRBD1
J gene: TRBJ1-4

CDR3 protein: CATSRDTDRLDEQYF
CDR3 DNA: TGTGCCACCAGCAGAGACACGGACAGGCTTGACGAGCAGTACTTC
clone size: once
V gene: TRBV15
D gene: TRBD1
J gene: TRBJ2-7

CDR3 protein: CAISATDFYGYTF
CDR3 DNA: TGTGCCATCAGCGCGACAGACTTCTATGGCTACACCTTC
clone size: few
V gene: TRBV10-3
D gene: -
J gene: TRBJ1-2

CDR3 protein: CASGPPGAGNTIYF
CDR3 DNA: TGTGCCAGCGGCCCGCCGGGGGCTGGAAACACCATATATTTT
clone size: -
V gene: TRBV6-6
D gene: -
J gene: TRBJ1-3

CDR3 protein: CASSLGWEGQPQHF
CDR3 DNA: TGTGCCAGTAGTCTCGGATGGGAGGGTCAGCCCCAGCATTTT
clone size: -
V gene: TRBV19
D gene: -
J gene: TRBJ1-5

CDR3 protein: CASSDGLAGVGGELFF
CDR3 DNA: TGTGCCAGCAGTGACGGACTAGCGGGAGTAGGCGGGGAGCTGTTTTTT
clone size: -
V gene: TRBV6-1
D gene: TRBD2
J gene: TRBJ2-2

CDR3 protein: CASSKGQVMRYGYTF
CDR3 DNA: TGTGCCAGCAGTAAGGGACAGGTCATGAGGTATGGCTACACCTTC
clone size: few
V gene: TRBV2
D gene: TRBD1
J gene: TRBJ1-2

CDR3 protein: CASSPGQGAFQPQHF
CDR3 DNA: TGTGCCAGCAGCCCGGGACAGGGGGCCTTTCAGCCCCAGCATTTT
clone size: -
V gene: TRBV2
D gene: TRBD1
J gene: TRBJ1-5

CDR3 protein: CASSLTGLRTEKLFF
CDR3 DNA: TGTGCCAGCAGCCTTACTGGACTGAGGACTGAAAAACTGTTTTTT
clone size: -
V gene: TRBV7-9
D gene: -
J gene: TRBJ1-4

CDR3 protein: CASRPRQGTYEQYF
CDR3 DNA: TGTGCCAGCAGGCCCAGACAGGGAACCTACGAGCAGTACTTC
clone size: -
V gene: TRBV2
D gene: TRBD1
J gene: TRBJ2-7

CDR3 protein: CASSFGASEQYF
CDR3 DNA: TGTGCCAGCAGCTTCGGTGCTTCCGAGCAGTACTTC
clone size: -
V gene: TRBV7-6
D gene: -
J gene: TRBJ2-7

CDR3 protein: CASSGVLAEETQYF
CDR3 DNA: TGTGCCAGCAGTGGTGTACTAGCGGAAGAGACCCAGTACTTC
clone size: -
V gene: TRBV2
D gene: TRBD2
J gene: TRBJ2-5

CDR3 protein: CASSKTGGQYNEQFF
CDR3 DNA: TGTGCCAGCAGTAAGACAGGGGGCCAATACAATGAGCAGTTCTTC
clone size: once
V gene: TRBV6-5
D gene: TRBD1
J gene: TRBJ2-1

CDR3 protein: CATSDGSGANVLTF
CDR3 DNA: TGTGCCACCAGTGACGGGTCTGGGGCCAACGTCCTGACTTTC
clone size: few
V gene: TRBV24-1
D gene: -
J gene: TRBJ2-6

CDR3 protein: CASSPDRHYGYTF
CDR3 DNA: TGTGCCAGCAGCCCGGACAGGCACTATGGCTACACCTTC
clone size: -
V gene: TRBV11-2
D gene: TRBD1
J gene: TRBJ1-2

CDR3 protein: CASSPPGLYGYTF
CDR3 DNA: TGTGCCAGCAGCCCCCCGGGACTGTATGGCTACACCTTC
clone size: -
V gene: TRBV7-8
D gene: -
J gene: TRBJ1-2

CDR3 protein: CASSLGEGQYEQYF
CDR3 DNA: TGTGCCAGCAGCTTAGGTGAGGGCCAATACGAGCAGTACTTC
clone size: -
V gene: TRBV7-6
D gene: -
J gene: TRBJ2-7

CDR3 protein: CASSQLEQGGDDEKLFF
CDR3 DNA: TGTGCCAGCAGCCAGCTAGAACAGGGAGGGGATGATGAAAAACTGTTTTTT
clone size: -
V gene: TRBV3-1/TRBV3-2
D gene: -
J gene: TRBJ1-4

CDR3 protein: CASSYLAYGYTF
CDR3 DNA: TGTGCCAGCAGTTACTTGGCCTATGGCTACACCTTC
clone size: few
V gene: TRBV6-2/TRBV6-3
D gene: -
J gene: TRBJ1-2

CDR3 protein: CASGDSIFYGYTF
CDR3 DNA: TGTGCCAGCGGGGACAGCATATTCTATGGCTACACCTTC
clone size: once
V gene: TRBV2
D gene: TRBD1
J gene: TRBJ1-2

CDR3 protein: CASSLTPGLRQETQYF
CDR3 DNA: TGTGCCAGCAGCTTAACACCGGGACTCCGACAAGAGACCCAGTACTTC
clone size: -
V gene: TRBV7-3
D gene: -
J gene: TRBJ2-5

CDR3 protein: CASSDRDTLYGYTF
CDR3 DNA: TGTGCCAGCAGTGATCGGGACACCCTCTATGGCTACACCTTC
clone size: once
V gene: TRBV6-1
D gene: -
J gene: TRBJ1-2

CDR3 protein: CASSPDRVGYYGYTF
CDR3 DNA: TGTGCCAGCAGCCCGGACAGGGTGGGATACTATGGCTACACCTTC
clone size: -
V gene: TRBV3-1/TRBV3-2
D gene: TRBD1
J gene: TRBJ1-2

CDR3 protein: CAGAAQETSTDTQYF
CDR3 DNA: TGTGCCGGAGCGGCCCAGGAGACTAGCACAGATACGCAGTATTTT
clone size: once
V gene: TRBV7-2
D gene: -
J gene: TRBJ2-3

CDR3 protein: CAISGSGGSEQYF
CDR3 DNA: TGTGCCATTTCGGGTAGCGGGGGGTCCGAGCAGTACTTC
clone size: -
V gene: TRBV10-3
D gene: TRBD2
J gene: TRBJ2-7

CDR3 protein: CASSFDRGTQPQHF
CDR3 DNA: TGCGCCAGCAGCTTCGACAGGGGGACTCAGCCCCAGCATTTT
clone size: once
V gene: TRBV5-1
D gene: TRBD1
J gene: TRBJ1-5

CDR3 protein: CASSQGNQGANYGYTF
CDR3 DNA: TGTGCCAGCAGCCAAGGGAACCAGGGGGCGAACTATGGCTACACCTTC
clone size: -
V gene: TRBV4-2
D gene: TRBD1
J gene: TRBJ1-2

CDR3 protein: CASSQDLPGSGGNEQFF
CDR3 DNA: TGTGCCAGCAGCCAAGATCTCCCGGGATCAGGGGGTAATGAGCAGTTCTTC
clone size: -
V gene: TRBV3-1/TRBV3-2
D gene: TRBD1
J gene: TRBJ2-1

CDR3 protein: CATSSPRRGLAGGSTDTQYF
CDR3 DNA: TGTGCCACCAGCAGCCCTAGGCGGGGACTAGCGGGAGGGAGCACAGATACGCAGTATTTT
clone size: -
V gene: TRBV15
D gene: TRBD2
J gene: TRBJ2-3

CDR3 protein: CASSLVPEGSKFF
CDR3 DNA: TGCGCCAGCAGCTTGGTACCGGAGGGAAGTAAGTTCTTC
clone size: -
V gene: TRBV5-1
D gene: -
J gene: TRBJ2-1

CDR3 protein: CASSLDGQGYEQYF
CDR3 DNA: TGTGCCAGCAGCTTAGATGGACAGGGCTACGAGCAGTACTTC
clone size: few
V gene: TRBV11-3
D gene: TRBD1
J gene: TRBJ2-7

CDR3 protein: CASSPPGSFHEQYF
CDR3 DNA: TGTGCCAGCAGCCCACCCGGGAGTTTCCACGAGCAGTACTTC
clone size: -
V gene: TRBV3-1/TRBV3-2
D gene: -
J gene: TRBJ2-7

CDR3 protein: CASSRGTAKANYGYTF
CDR3 DNA: TGTGCCAGCAGCCGGGGTACGGCTAAAGCTAACTATGGCTACACCTTC
clone size: -
V gene: TRBV7-2
D gene: -
J gene: TRBJ1-2